These 15 T cell receptor beta chains share one sample of origin, sequenced in a study of CD8+ T cells in alopecia areata. cDNA prepared by RNA extraction and subsequent reverse transcription served as the template for sequencing. Produced via immunoSEQ multiplex PCR; TCRdb's table is partial and in-frame only. The sample shows around 150,000 clones, around 54% of them seen only once. The sequenced sample consisted of CD4+ T cells sorted from blood. All receptors derive from a human donor in good health.

The rearrangement joins TRBV30 to TRBJ2-1, with TRBD1 matching 7 bases. Germline V gene sequence: CDR1 GTSNPN, CDR2 SVGIG (reference sequence). CDR3 length: 15 amino acids. Trimming at V came to 1 base and at J to 0 bases, leaving 3 bases not matched to a gene. The CDR3 nucleotides are TGTGCCTGGAGTGGGACAGGTCACTCCTACAATGAGCAGTTCTTC. Translated, it gives CAWSGTGHSYNEQFF.

This clone was seen a handful of times. The rearrangement uses TRBV4-1 and TRBJ2-1; TRBD2 is a possible D gene (6 bases). The CDR3 sequence is 16 residues long. Between the trimmed V and J ends, which lost 6 bases and 0 bases, there was a span of 15 bases. Germline CDR1 and CDR2: MGHRA and YSYEKL. The CDR3 region is CASRAPGARSYNEQFF. The CDR3 bases are TGCGCCAGCAGAGCTCCGGGAGCGCGCTCCTACAATGAGCAGTTCTTC.

The chain employs TRBV29-1 and TRBJ1-1; no firm D call. V gave up 4 bases and J gave up 6 bases, with 12 bases separating them. The CDR3 consists of 12 residues. Germline loops: CDR1 SQVTM, CDR2 ANQGSEA. This CDR3 reads CSVGEQVAEAFF. The DNA for the CDR3 is TGCAGCGTTGGAGAGCAGGTGGCTGAAGCTTTCTTT. The whole variable domain, filled in from reference TRBV29-1 and TRBJ1-1, reads SAVISQKPSRDICQRGTSLTIQCQVDSQVTMMFWYRQQPGQSLTLIATANQGSEATYESGFVIDKFPISRPNLTFSTLTVSNMSPEDSSIYLCSVGEQVAEAFFGQGTRLTVV.

This clone was found a few times. Other DNA variants within this sample encode the same CDR3. The chain links TRBV29-1 to TRBJ2-3, with 7 nucleotides matching TRBD2. The ends lost 7 bases at V and 0 bases at J; junction bases unmatched: 4. In germline, CDR1 is SQVTM, CDR2 ANQGSEA. The CDR3 is made up of 13 amino acids. Here the CDR3 reads CSASGFSTDTQYF. DNA of the CDR3: TGCAGCGCTAGCGGTTTTAGCACAGATACGCAGTATTTT.

This clone showed up just a few times. The chain uses TRBV10-3 and TRBJ2-1; 13 bases are a match to TRBD2. Germline-derived CDR1 and CDR2 are ENHRY and SYGVKD. The CDR3 has 17 amino acids. V dropped 0 bases and J dropped 10; count of bases not matched to a gene: 9. Here the CDR3 reads CAISESGTSGRAREQFF. CDR3 nucleotides: TGTGCCATCAGTGAGTCGGGAACTAGCGGGAGGGCCCGGGAGCAGTTCTTC.

CDR3 in DNA: TGCGCCAGCAGCTTGGCCATCGGGGGAGGAGGCTACACCTTC. It is translated as CASSLAIGGGGYTF. The chain joins TRBV5-1 to TRBJ1-2, with D tentatively TRBD1 (5 bases). The germline V gene has CDR1 SGHRS and CDR2 YFSETQ. V was pared by 0 bases and J by 8 bases, with 14 bases between. This CDR3 contains 14 residues.

This rearrangement joins TRBV23-1 to TRBJ2-7, with 8 nucleotides matching TRBD2. TRBV23-1 belongs to the ORF category, with a function that is uncertain. This CDR3 region has 17 residues. V lost 5 bases, J lost 1 base, and 13 bases stayed unmatched. The CDR3, as DNA: TGCGCCAGCAGTGCCACCCTGGGGGTAGCGGGATCCTACGAGCAGTACTTC. Translating it yields CASSATLGVAGSYEQYF.

This clone was observed a handful of times. The CDR3 protein is CASSLVAWTGSTDTQYF. DNA for the CDR3: TGTGCCAGCAGTTTGGTGGCGTGGACAGGGTCCACAGATACGCAGTATTTT. V usage is TRBV28 and J usage is TRBJ2-3, with 8 bases fitting TRBD1. J lost 2 bases, V lost 3 bases, and 10 bases had no gene match. The germline V gene has CDR1 MDHEN and CDR2 SYDVKM. CDR3 length: 17 residues.

This chain joins TRBV7-2 and TRBJ2-5; 9 bases line up with TRBD2. The junction had 2 bases not matched to a gene; V was cut back by 2 bases and J by 4 bases. From germline, CDR1 is SGHTA and CDR2 FQGNSA. This CDR3 comprises 14 residues. CDR3 bases: TGTGCCAGCAGCTTAATGACTAGCGGAGAGACCCAGTACTTC. Translating gives CASSLMTSGETQYF. The full variable domain, in which reference TRBV7-2 and TRBJ2-5 provide the parts outside the CDR3, is GAGVSQSPSNKVTEKGKDVELRCDPISGHTALYWYRQSLGQGLEFLIYFQGNSAPDKSGLPSDRFSAERTGGSVSTLTIQRTQQEDSAVYLCASSLMTSGETQYFGPGTRLLVL.

The chain couples TRBV28 to TRBJ2-4; 7 bases fit TRBD1. Unmatched junction bases numbered 3, after V lost 2 bases and J lost 5 bases. Germline-derived CDR1 and CDR2 are MDHEN and SYDVKM. The CDR3 sequence is 14 residues long. The CDR3 spells CASSLRGRENIQYF. The CDR3 coding sequence is TGTGCCAGCAGTTTAAGGGGGCGCGAAAACATTCAGTACTTC.

This clone turned up a few times. The J gene is TRBJ2-1, the V gene TRBV5-1; weak D call: TRBD1 (5 bases). The germline gives CDR1 SGHRS, CDR2 YFSETQ. V lost 1 base, J lost 3 bases, and 8 bases lay in between. This CDR3 spans 14 amino acids. The CDR3 protein is CASSLTGFYNEQFF. CDR3 bases: TGCGCCAGCAGCTTGACAGGATTCTACAATGAGCAGTTCTTC.

The V gene is TRBV30, the J gene TRBJ2-7; no clear D. This CDR3 contains 11 residues. Trimming stripped 0 bases from V and 4 bases from J, with 4 bases between. Germline V gene lookup returns CDR1 GTSNPN and CDR2 SVGIG (reference sequence). The CDR3 DNA reads TGTGCCTGGAGTGTAGGGTACGAGCAGTACTTC. This translates into CAWSVGYEQYF.

CDR3 DNA: TGTGCCAGTAGTAGAGGAGAGTGGGAGACCCAGTACTTC. The encoded protein is CASSRGEWETQYF. The V call is TRBV19, the J call TRBJ2-5; D uncertain. Trimming removed 4 bases at V and 5 bases at J, with 11 bases between. CDR3 length equals 13 residues. The germline V gene has CDR1 LNHDA and CDR2 SQIVND (reference sequence).

This chain joins TRBV7-8 and TRBJ2-4; TRBD2 matches at 10 bases. After removal of 2 bases from V and 3 bases from J, the junction contained 10 bases not matched to a gene. Per the germline V gene, CDR1 is SGHVS and CDR2 is FQNEAQ. The CDR3 is made up of 18 amino acids. The CDR3 DNA is TGTGCCAGCAGCTTATTGGTAGCGGGAGGCCACGGCAAAAACATTCAGTACTTC. It specifies CASSLLVAGGHGKNIQYF.

The chain links TRBV27 to TRBJ1-2; possible D gene TRBD1, 5 bases. Germline loops: CDR1 MNHEY, CDR2 SMNVEV (reference sequence). Between the trimmed V and J ends, which lost 8 bases and 3 bases, there was a span of 22 bases. CDR3 size: 16 residues. The CDR3 DNA reads as TGTGCCAGCGGAGAACATTTAGACAGCGTTGACTATGGCTACACCTTC. Translated, it gives CASGEHLDSVDYGYTF.